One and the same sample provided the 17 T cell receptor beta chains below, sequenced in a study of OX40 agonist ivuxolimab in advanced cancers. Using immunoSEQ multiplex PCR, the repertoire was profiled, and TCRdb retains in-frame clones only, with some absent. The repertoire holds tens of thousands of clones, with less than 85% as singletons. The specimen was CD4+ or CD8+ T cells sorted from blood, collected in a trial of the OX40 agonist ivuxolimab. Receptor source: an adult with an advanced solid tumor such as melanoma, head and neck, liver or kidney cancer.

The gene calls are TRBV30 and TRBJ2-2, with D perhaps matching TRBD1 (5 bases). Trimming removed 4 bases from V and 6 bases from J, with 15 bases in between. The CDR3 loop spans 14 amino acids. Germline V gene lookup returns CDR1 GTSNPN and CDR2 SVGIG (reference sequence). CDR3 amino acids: CAWKGSAEAGELFF. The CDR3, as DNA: TGTGCCTGGAAGGGGTCAGCAGAGGCCGGGGAGCTGTTTTTT.

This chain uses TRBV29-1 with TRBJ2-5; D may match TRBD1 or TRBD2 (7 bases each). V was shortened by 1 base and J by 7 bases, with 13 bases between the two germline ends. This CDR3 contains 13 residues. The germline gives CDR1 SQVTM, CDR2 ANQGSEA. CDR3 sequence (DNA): TGCAGCGTTGAAGCGACAGGGAGGGCGACCCAGTACTTC. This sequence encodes CSVEATGRATQYF.

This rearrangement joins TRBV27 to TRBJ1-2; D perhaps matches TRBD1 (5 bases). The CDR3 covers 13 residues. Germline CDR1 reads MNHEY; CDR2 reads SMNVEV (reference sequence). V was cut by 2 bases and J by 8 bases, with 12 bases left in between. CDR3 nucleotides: TGTGCCAGCAGTTTAGCAGGCGGGGGAGGCTACACCTTC. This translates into CASSLAGGGGYTF.

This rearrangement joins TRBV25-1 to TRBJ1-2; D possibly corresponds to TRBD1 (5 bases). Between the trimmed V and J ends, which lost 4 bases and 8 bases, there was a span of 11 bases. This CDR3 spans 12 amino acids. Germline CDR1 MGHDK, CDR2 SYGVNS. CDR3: CASSGRGEGYTF. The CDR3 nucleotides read TGTGCCAGCAGTGGAAGGGGTGAGGGCTACACCTTC.

CDR3 sequence: CASSLGQGSEELFF. The CDR3 bases are TGCGCCAGCAGCTTGGGCCAGGGGAGTGAGGAGCTGTTTTTT. The chain has TRBV5-1 and TRBJ2-2; D might be TRBD1 (6 bases). Per the germline V gene, CDR1 is SGHRS and CDR2 is YFSETQ. The CDR3 is made up of 14 amino acids. Trimming left V 0 bases short and J 10 bases short, with 13 bases between.

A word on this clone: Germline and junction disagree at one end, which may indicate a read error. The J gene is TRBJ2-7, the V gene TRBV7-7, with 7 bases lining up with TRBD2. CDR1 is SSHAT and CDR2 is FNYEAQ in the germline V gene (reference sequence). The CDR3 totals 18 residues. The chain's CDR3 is CASSSLPAGRPTSYEQYF. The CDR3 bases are TGTGCTAGCAGCTCCTTACCAGCGGGGAGGCCGACCTCCTACGAGCAGTACTTC.

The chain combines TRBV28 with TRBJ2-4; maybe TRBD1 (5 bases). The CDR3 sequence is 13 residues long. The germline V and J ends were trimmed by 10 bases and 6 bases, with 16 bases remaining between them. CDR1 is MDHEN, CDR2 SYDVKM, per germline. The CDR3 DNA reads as TGTGCCACCAGGCCCGGTCAGGGAAACATTCAGTACTTC. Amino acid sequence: CATRPGQGNIQYF.

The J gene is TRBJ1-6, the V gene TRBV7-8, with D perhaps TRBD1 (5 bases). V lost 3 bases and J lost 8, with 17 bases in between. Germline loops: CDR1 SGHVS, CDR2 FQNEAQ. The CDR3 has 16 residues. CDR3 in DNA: TGTGCCAGCAGCTTGGGGCTTTCGAAGGGAGATTCACCCCTCCACTTT. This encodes CASSLGLSKGDSPLHF.

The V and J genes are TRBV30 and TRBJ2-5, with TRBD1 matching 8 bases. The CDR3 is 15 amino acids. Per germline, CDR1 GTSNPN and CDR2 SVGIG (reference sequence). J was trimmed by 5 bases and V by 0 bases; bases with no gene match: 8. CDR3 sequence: CAWSVTGQGRETQYF. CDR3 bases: TGTGCCTGGAGTGTTACAGGACAGGGTCGCGAGACCCAGTACTTC.

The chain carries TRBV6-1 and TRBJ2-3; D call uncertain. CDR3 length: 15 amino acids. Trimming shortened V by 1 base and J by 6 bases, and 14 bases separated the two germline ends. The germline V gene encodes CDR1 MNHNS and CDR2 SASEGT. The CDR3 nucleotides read TGTGCCAGCAGTGAAGTTGGCGGAGAGGTTGATACGCAGTATTTT. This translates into CASSEVGGEVDTQYF.

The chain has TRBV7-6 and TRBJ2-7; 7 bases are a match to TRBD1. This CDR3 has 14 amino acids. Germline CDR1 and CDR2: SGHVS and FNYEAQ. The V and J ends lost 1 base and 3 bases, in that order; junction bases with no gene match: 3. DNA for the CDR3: TGTGCCAGCAGCTTAGGGGACAGATACTACGAGCAGTACTTC. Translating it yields CASSLGDRYYEQYF.

Written as DNA, the CDR3 is TGTGCCAGCTCGCCGTCAGGGGGTAGCTCTGGGGCCAACGTCCTGACTTTC. Translating gives CASSPSGGSSGANVLTF. V usage is TRBV18 and J usage is TRBJ2-6; TRBD1 agrees at 7 bases. Germline V gene lookup returns CDR1 KGHSH and CDR2 LQKENI. The CDR3 contains 17 residues. V was pared by 6 bases and J by 0 bases, with 8 bases of the junction left unmatched.

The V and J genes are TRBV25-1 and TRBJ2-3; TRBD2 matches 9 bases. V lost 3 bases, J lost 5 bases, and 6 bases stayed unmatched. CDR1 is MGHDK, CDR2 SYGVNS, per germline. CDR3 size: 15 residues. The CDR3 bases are TGTGCCAGCAGTGAGCGGGGGGGCCGGCAAGATACGCAGTATTTT. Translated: CASSERGGRQDTQYF.

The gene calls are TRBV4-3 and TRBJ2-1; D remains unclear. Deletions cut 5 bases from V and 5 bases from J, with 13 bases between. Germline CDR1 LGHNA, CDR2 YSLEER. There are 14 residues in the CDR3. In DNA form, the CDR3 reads TGCGCCAGCAGCGAAGCGATCTTTGACAATGAGCAGTTCTTC. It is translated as CASSEAIFDNEQFF.

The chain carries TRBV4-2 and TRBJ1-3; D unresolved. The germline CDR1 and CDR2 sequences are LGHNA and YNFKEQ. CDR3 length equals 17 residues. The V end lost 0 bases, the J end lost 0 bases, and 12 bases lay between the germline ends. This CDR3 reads CASSQETSYYSGNTIYF. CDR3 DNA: TGTGCCAGCAGCCAAGAGACCTCATACTACTCTGGAAACACCATATATTTT.

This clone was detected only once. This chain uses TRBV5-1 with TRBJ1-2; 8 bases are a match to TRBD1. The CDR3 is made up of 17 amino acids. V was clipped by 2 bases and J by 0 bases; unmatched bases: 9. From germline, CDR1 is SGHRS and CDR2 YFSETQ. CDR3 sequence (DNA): TGCGCCAGCAGCTTTGGCGGGACAGGTCCTACTAACTATGGCTACACCTTC. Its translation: CASSFGGTGPTNYGYTF.

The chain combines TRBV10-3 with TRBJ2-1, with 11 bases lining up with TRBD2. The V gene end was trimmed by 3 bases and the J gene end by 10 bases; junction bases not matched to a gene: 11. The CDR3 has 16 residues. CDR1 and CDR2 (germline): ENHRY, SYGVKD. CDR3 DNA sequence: TGTGCCATCAGTGACCCTCTGCTAGCGGGGGGTGGAGAGCAGTTCTTC. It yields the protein CAISDPLLAGGGEQFF.